Listed below are T cell receptor beta chains from one sample, sequenced in a study of shared clonotypes between healthy human individuals. The protocol was immunoSEQ multiplex PCR, while the TCRdb copy is restricted to in-frame clones and leaves out a portion. This sample yields about 2 million clones, of which roughly 96% are seen a single time; 0.13% belongs to the top ten. The source material was naive CD4+ T cells sorted from blood. These receptors all come from a man between 18 and 29 years old in good health. Both conserved end residues are part of each CDR3. D genes are given only for firm matches. Some rows mark clone size as missing; the rest say once, few, many or name a class of expanded clone.

J gene,D gene,clone size,V gene,CDR3 DNA,CDR3 protein
TRBJ2-3,TRBD1,.,TRBV28,TGTGCCAGCAGTTCGCGTTTACACAGGGGGATCAGCACAGATACGCAGTATTTT,CASSSRLHRGISTDTQYF
TRBJ2-7,TRBD2,many,TRBV10-1,TGCGCCAGCAGTGAAGGCGGGAGGGGCGAGCAGTACTTC,CASSEGGRGEQYF
TRBJ2-3,.,once,TRBV6-5,TGTGCCAGCAGTTACGGTGGGGTTGGCACAGATACGCAGTATTTT,CASSYGGVGTDTQYF
TRBJ2-7,.,.,TRBV6-5,TGTGCCAGCAGATCTCGACAGTACTCCTACGATGGGCAGTACTTC,CASRSRQYSYDGQYF
TRBJ2-5,TRBD1,.,TRBV5-4,TGTGCCAGCAGCTCACAGGGGGCTATCCAAGAGACCCAGTACTTC,CASSSQGAIQETQYF
TRBJ2-7,.,once,TRBV6-5,TGTGCCAGCAGTCCAACAGCCTACGAGCAGTACTTC,CASSPTAYEQYF
TRBJ2-7,.,.,TRBV18,TGTGCCAGCTCACCTTTTAGGAACGAGCAGTACTTC,CASSPFRNEQYF
TRBJ1-6,.,.,TRBV6-5,TGTGCCAGCAGTTACTTCCAGACTGGTTCACCCCTCCACTTT,CASSYFQTGSPLHF
TRBJ1-4,.,.,TRBV28,TGTGCCAGCCTCCGGCCAGCTGATAATGAAAAACTGTTTTTT,CASLRPADNEKLFF
TRBJ2-7,.,.,TRBV5-6,TGTGCCAGCAGCTTGAGCTTCTACGAGCAGTACTTC,CASSLSFYEQYF
TRBJ2-3,TRBD2,.,TRBV29-1,TGCAGCGTTGGTACTAGCGGGGGGGATACGCAGTATTTT,CSVGTSGGDTQYF
TRBJ2-4,TRBD1,.,TRBV6-1,TGTGCCAGCAGTGGCCGGACAGGCAAAGCCAAAAACATTCAGTACTTC,CASSGRTGKAKNIQYF
TRBJ1-1,TRBD1,.,TRBV30,TGTGCCTGGAGTGGGAACCCGGGGACAGCGAACACTGAAGCTTTCTTT,CAWSGNPGTANTEAFF
TRBJ2-2,TRBD2,.,TRBV10-1,TGCGCCAGCAGTGAAAAGCGGGGATCGAACACCGGGGAGCTGTTTTTT,CASSEKRGSNTGELFF
TRBJ2-3,.,.,TRBV10-2,TGCGCCAGCAGTCGGCTAGCCGGTGCAGATACGCAGTATTTT,CASSRLAGADTQYF
TRBJ2-5,.,.,TRBV11-2,TGTGCCAGCAGCTTAGCGGAGGGGCGAGAGACCCAGTACTTC,CASSLAEGRETQYF
TRBJ1-2,.,.,TRBV11-2,TGTGCCAGCAGCTTCAGGGGCATTAGCTATGGCTACACCTTC,CASSFRGISYGYTF
TRBJ1-1,.,.,TRBV28,TGTGCCAGCAGTCCCGTTCGACAGACCATTAACACTGAAGCTTTCTTT,CASSPVRQTINTEAFF
TRBJ2-7,.,.,TRBV4-1,TGCGCCAGCAGCCCGACCGGGACTCTGGCCTACGAGCAGTACTTC,CASSPTGTLAYEQYF
TRBJ2-5,TRBD1,.,TRBV18,TGTGCCAGCTCACCGTACAGGGGGCGAGAGACCCAGTACTTC,CASSPYRGRETQYF
TRBJ2-7,.,.,TRBV10-3,TGTGCCATCAGTGAGTCGACGGGTGCTACGGAGCAGTACTTC,CAISESTGATEQYF
TRBJ2-7,.,.,TRBV1,TGCACCAGCAGCCAAGATAAGCTAGCGGGGTACTCCGATTCCTACGAGCAGTACTTC,CTSSQDKLAGYSDSYEQYF
TRBJ2-7,TRBD2,once,TRBV28,TGTGCCAGCAGCAAAGAGGCTAGCGGGGGGTTCCTCTCCTACGAGCAGTACTTC,CASSKEASGGFLSYEQYF
TRBJ2-1,.,.,TRBV6-5,TGTGCCAGCAGGAGGGGGAGGGGCCACAATGAGCAGTTCTTC,CASRRGRGHNEQFF
TRBJ1-5,.,.,TRBV6-4,TGTGCCAGCAGTGACTCTTCTCTGGGCCCTAACTTGCCTTATCAGCCCCAGCATTTT,CASSDSSLGPNLPYQPQHF
TRBJ2-1,TRBD1,.,TRBV7-9,TGTGCCAGCAGCTTACCCCGACAGGGGTCATACAATGAGCAGTTCTTC,CASSLPRQGSYNEQFF
TRBJ2-2,TRBD1,.,TRBV27,TGTGCCAGCAGCCCCGGGACAGTGAGAACCGGGGAGCTGTTTTTT,CASSPGTVRTGELFF
TRBJ2-7,.,.,TRBV5-1,TGCGCCAGCAGCGCGGAGACAGGTCCGGGCTACGAGCAGTACTTC,CASSAETGPGYEQYF
TRBJ1-1,.,.,TRBV28,TGTGCCAGCAGTTTACCAGGGATCACTGAAGCTTTCTTT,CASSLPGITEAFF
TRBJ2-5,TRBD1,once,TRBV4-3,TGCGCCAGCAGCCAAGTTCGGACAGGGGTTTGGGAGACCCAGTACTTC,CASSQVRTGVWETQYF
TRBJ1-2,.,.,TRBV28,TGTGCCAGCAGTTTTCTCCTCGGGCCAGATAGTGGCTACACCTTC,CASSFLLGPDSGYTF
TRBJ2-6,.,.,TRBV18,TGTGCCAGCTCAGCTCTACACTCTGGGGCCAACGTCCTGACTTTC,CASSALHSGANVLTF
TRBJ2-2,.,.,TRBV10-1,TGCGCCAGCAGTAACAGGGAGTTAGACACCGGGGAGCTGTTTTTT,CASSNRELDTGELFF
TRBJ2-1,TRBD2,.,TRBV6-5,TGTGCCAGCAGTTACGGCGGGAGAATCAACAATGAGCAGTTCTTC,CASSYGGRINNEQFF
TRBJ2-6,.,.,TRBV4-3,TGCGCCAGCAGCCAAGAGGCGAACTCTGGGGCCAACGTCCTGACTTTC,CASSQEANSGANVLTF
TRBJ1-2,.,.,TRBV6-1,TGTGCCAGCAGTGAGGAGGATTGGGGGGCATTTGGCTACACCTTC,CASSEEDWGAFGYTF
TRBJ1-2,.,.,TRBV10-1,TGCGCCAGCAGTGATCGGGCTGCTGGGGGCTACACCTTC,CASSDRAAGGYTF
TRBJ1-1,.,.,TRBV4-3,TGCGCCAGCAGCCCATCCGCGGGGGGCGGAGGGGACACTGAAGCTTTCTTT,CASSPSAGGGGDTEAFF
TRBJ2-1,TRBD1,.,TRBV30,TGTGCCTGGAAAGACGAGGACAGGGGTGGGCATGAGCAGTTCTTC,CAWKDEDRGGHEQFF
TRBJ2-7,.,.,TRBV5-1,TGCGCCAGCAGCTCGGAGGGCAAGAGGTACTCCTACGAGCAGTACTTC,CASSSEGKRYSYEQYF